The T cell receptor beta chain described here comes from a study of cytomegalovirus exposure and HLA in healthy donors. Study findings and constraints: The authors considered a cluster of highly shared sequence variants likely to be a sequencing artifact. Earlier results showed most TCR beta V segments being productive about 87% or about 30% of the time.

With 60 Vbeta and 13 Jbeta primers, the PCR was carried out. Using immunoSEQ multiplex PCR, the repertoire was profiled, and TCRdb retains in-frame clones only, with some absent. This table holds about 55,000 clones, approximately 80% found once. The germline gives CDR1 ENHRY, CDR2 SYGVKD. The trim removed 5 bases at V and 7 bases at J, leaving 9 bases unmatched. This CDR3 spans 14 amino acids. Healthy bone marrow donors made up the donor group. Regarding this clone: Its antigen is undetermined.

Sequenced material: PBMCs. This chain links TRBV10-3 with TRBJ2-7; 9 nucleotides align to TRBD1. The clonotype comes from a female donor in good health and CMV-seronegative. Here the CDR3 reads CAISMGQGAFEQYF. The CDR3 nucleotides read TGTGCCATCAGTATGGGACAGGGAGCTTTTGAGCAGTACTTC.